This T cell receptor beta chain is drawn from a study of post-analysis software for immune sequencing data. On the study more broadly: The cohort encompassed relapsing-remitting, secondary progressive and progressive-relapsing multiple sclerosis disease courses.

Germline lookup yields CDR1 SQVTM and CDR2 ANQGSEA. V lost 7 bases and J 1 base, leaving 10 bases between the germline ends. The CDR3 extends over 12 amino acids. Notes on the study in general: Patients had higher frequencies than controls of five or six TRBV segments, including TRBV5-6, TRBV5-1 and TRBV20-1. Multiple sclerosis was associated with a significant reduction in normalized Chao1 diversity relative to controls.

Incorporated into the TCR beta cDNA libraries were unique molecular identifiers, which served to reduce PCR and sequencing biases. TCRdb redid the calling of the PCR reads with MiXCR, one entry per CDR3 protein. The sample records around 770,000 distinct CDR3 sequences, around 45% being singletons. This clonotype was seen more than once but under ten times. Its antigen is not identified. The rearrangement links TRBV29-1 to TRBJ2-5; D may be TRBD2 (6 bases). Material for sequencing was blood. The receptor's source is a girl aged 10 to 17 with multiple sclerosis. This chain's CDR3 is CSGGTPQETQYF. The DNA for the CDR3 is TGCAGCGGGGGGACTCCCCAAGAGACCCAGTACTTC.